This T cell receptor beta chain was observed in a study of blood T cell repertoires in COVID-19 (dated by TCRdb to about 2020). At the level of the whole study: Collaborator samples came from the United States, Italy and Spain and covered acute and convalescent phases of COVID-19. The samples were drawn from two sources: the first 160 participants of the ongoing ImmuneRACE study, and 1,000 to 1,500 subjects contributed by 6 global collaborators. A freely available public database, intended as a resource for researchers studying the immune response to SARS-CoV-2, is where the repertoires were released. The prospective study material was composed of cDNA or gDNA derived from T cells, B-cell-depleted T cells, or PBMCs. Where available, HLA class I and class II types were obtained from metadata supplied by the sample provider rather than from assay-based typing. Nearly every sample came with metadata listing a de-identified subject ID, COVID-19 status, age in years and sex. Subjects who had been exposed to COVID-19, were actively infected with it, or had recovered from it provided the deeply sampled blood TCRbeta repertoires that made up the dataset.

A note on this clone: What antigen it recognizes has not been identified. No base qualities exist here, and no much larger clone lies one base off it. Other nucleotide sequences from this sample produce the same CDR3.

The immunoSEQ Assay, a bias-controlled multiplex PCR, was used to amplify TCRbeta CDR3 regions from genomic DNA. Turning to the authors' computational methods: Nucleated cell counts per sample were estimated from amplification of reference gene primers within the assay. Sequence reads were collapsed and filtered to measure the absolute abundance of every unique TCRbeta CDR3 rearrangement. For each sample, productive Simpson clonality was calculated as the square root of Simpson's diversity index across productive rearrangements. The immuneACCESS repertoire file appears here via TCRdb, limited to in-frame rearrangements. These files lack a portion of the clones; in checked studies, under half of the deficit traces to unresolved V genes, and the cause of the others is not known. D and trimming were read from the DNA, whereas the V and J calls and clone size are those reported in that table. Across this sample there are 150,000 to 200,000 clones, with around 89% seen only once. Jointly, the top ten make up roughly 26% of the sample.

Overall results and qualifications from the work: The quantity of clinical and demographic metadata differed by source and by participant and was supplied without curation.

Trimming removed 3 bases from V and 2 bases from J; the gene matches leave 0 bases unexplained. Measured from the cysteine to the phenylalanine, the CDR3 is 13 residues long. Only CDR3 DNA is held: 39 bases, read in frame from base 1. Via the germline V gene (reference sequence), CDR1 is MNHEY and CDR2 SMNVEV. Whole blood was collected in K2EDTA tubes by collaborating institutions according to the institutions' own protocols. Collaborator samples were shipped for TCRbeta analysis as frozen whole blood, isolated PBMCs, or DNA extracted from either sample type. This receptor was identified in a man in his 60s with acute or convalescent COVID-19. The chain is encoded by TRBV27 joined to TRBJ1-2; 7 bases in the junction line up with TRBD1. Source material: peripheral blood. CDR3 region: CASSLGQNYGYTF. The DNA reads TGTGCCAGCAGTTTGGGACAGAACTATGGCTACACCTTC.